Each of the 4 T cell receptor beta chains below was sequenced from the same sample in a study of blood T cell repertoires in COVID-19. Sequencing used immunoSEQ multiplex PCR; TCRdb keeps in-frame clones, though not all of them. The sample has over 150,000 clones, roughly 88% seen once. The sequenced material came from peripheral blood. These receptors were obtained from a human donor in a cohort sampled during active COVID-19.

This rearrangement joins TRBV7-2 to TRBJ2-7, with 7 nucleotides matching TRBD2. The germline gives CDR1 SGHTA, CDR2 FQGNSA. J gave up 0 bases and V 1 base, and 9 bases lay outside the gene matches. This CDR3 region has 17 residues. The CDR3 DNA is TGTGCCAGCAGCTTAGATGCCCTAGCGGATTACTCCTACGAGCAGTACTTC. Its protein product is CASSLDALADYSYEQYF.

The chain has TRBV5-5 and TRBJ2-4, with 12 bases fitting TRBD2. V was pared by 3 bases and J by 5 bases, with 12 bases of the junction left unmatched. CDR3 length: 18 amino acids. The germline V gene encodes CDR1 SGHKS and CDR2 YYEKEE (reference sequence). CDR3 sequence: CASSWTSGTSSPENIQYF. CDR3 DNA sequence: TGTGCCAGCAGCTGGACTAGCGGGACATCAAGTCCAGAAAACATTCAGTACTTC.

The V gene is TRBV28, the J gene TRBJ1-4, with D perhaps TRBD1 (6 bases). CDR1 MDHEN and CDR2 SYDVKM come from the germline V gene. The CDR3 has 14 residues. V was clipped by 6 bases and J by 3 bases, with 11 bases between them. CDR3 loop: CASSATGPNEKLFF. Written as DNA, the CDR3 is TGTGCCAGCAGCGCTACAGGGCCTAATGAAAAACTGTTTTTT.

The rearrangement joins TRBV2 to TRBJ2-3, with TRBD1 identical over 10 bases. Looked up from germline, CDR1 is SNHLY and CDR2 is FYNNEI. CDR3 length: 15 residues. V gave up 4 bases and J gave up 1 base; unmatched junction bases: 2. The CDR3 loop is CASSAGTGGTDTQYF. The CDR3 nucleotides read TGTGCCAGCAGTGCCGGGACAGGGGGCACAGATACGCAGTATTTT.